The 11 T cell receptor beta chains given below trace back to one sample, sequenced in a study of blood T cell repertoires in COVID-19. Here immunoSEQ multiplex PCR was the method, and the copy in TCRdb shows in-frame clones only, minus some. The repertoire holds about 57,000 clones, with 82% as singletons. Sequenced input: peripheral blood. The receptor set was obtained from a woman between 55 and 75 years old with acute or convalescent COVID-19.

The chain couples TRBV12-1 to TRBJ2-2; the D call in the table, TRBD2, was not verified against the DNA. TRBV12-1 is listed as a pseudogene. This CDR3 comprises 15 residues. CDR3 sequence (DNA): TGTGCCAGCACCCTAGCGGGGGGACTCTCCGGGGAGCTGTTTTTT. Translating it yields CASTLAGGLSGELFF.

This clone was seen only once. This chain uses TRBV7-6 with TRBJ2-1; TRBD2 agrees at 9 bases. The germline V gene has CDR1 SGHVS and CDR2 FNYEAQ. V shed 3 bases and J 6 bases; nucleotides not matched to a gene: 6. The CDR3 runs to 15 residues. DNA for the CDR3: TGTGCCAGCAGCTTTGGCGGGGGGGCCCCCAATGAGCAGTTCTTC. This gives the protein CASSFGGGAPNEQFF. Drawing the rest from reference TRBV7-6 and TRBJ2-1, the complete variable domain is GAGVSQSPRYKVTKRGQDVALRCDPISGHVSLYWYRQALGQGPEFLTYFNYEAQQDKSGLPNDRFSAERPEGSISTLTIQRTEQRDSAMYRCASSFGGGAPNEQFFGPGTRLTVL.

For the CDR3, the DNA is TGTGCCAGCAGCCGGGACACGGTTACAGATACGCAGTATTTT. Encoded protein: CASSRDTVTDTQYF. This chain joins TRBV6-4 and TRBJ2-3; D possibly corresponds to TRBD1 (6 bases). The CDR3 is made up of 14 amino acids. Germline loops: CDR1 MRHNA, CDR2 SNTAGT. Trimming took 6 bases from V and 3 from J, leaving 13 bases between them.

This sequence joins TRBV5-1 and TRBJ2-5, with TRBD2 matching 15 bases. Germline V gene lookup returns CDR1 SGHRS and CDR2 YFSETQ. J lost 4 bases, V lost 5 bases, and 6 bases had no gene match. The CDR3 covers 16 residues. CDR3 DNA: TGCGCCAGCAGTCGGACTAGCGGGGGGGCCGGAGAGACCCAGTACTTC. The encoded protein is CASSRTSGGAGETQYF. The full variable domain, rest sourced from reference TRBV5-1 and TRBJ2-5, is KAGVTQTPRYLIKTRGQQVTLSCSPISGHRSVSWYQQTPGQGLQFLFEYFSETQRNKGNFPGRFSGRQFSNSRSEMNVSTLELGDSALYLCASSRTSGGAGETQYFGPGTRLLVL.

The chain employs TRBV11-2 and TRBJ2-7; no firm D call. The CDR3 loop spans 14 amino acids. The germline CDR1 and CDR2 sequences are SGHAT and FQNNGV. The germline V and J ends were trimmed by 6 bases and 2 bases, with 14 bases remaining between them. In DNA form, the CDR3 reads TGTGCCAGCAGTCCCGTCGCCAGGACCTACGAGCAGTACTTC. Amino acids: CASSPVARTYEQYF.

The rearrangement joins TRBV7-2 to TRBJ2-3; 9 bases align to TRBD1. V lost 5 bases and J lost 1; bases outside the gene matches: 7. From germline, CDR1 is SGHTA and CDR2 FQGNSA. The CDR3 runs 16 residues. In DNA, the CDR3 is TGTGCCAGCAGCCCCCGGGACAGGGTTGGCACAGATACGCAGTATTTT. This encodes CASSPRDRVGTDTQYF. Complete variable domain (other parts from reference TRBV7-2 and TRBJ2-3): GAGVSQSPSNKVTEKGKDVELRCDPISGHTALYWYRQSLGQGLEFLIYFQGNSAPDKSGLPSDRFSAERTGGSVSTLTIQRTQQEDSAVYLCASSPRDRVGTDTQYFGPGTRLTVL.

DNA for the CDR3: TGTGCCAGCAGCTTGGATGCGGGCGACTATGGCTACACCTTC. Translation: CASSLDAGDYGYTF. The chain employs TRBV5-6 and TRBJ1-2; D gene uncertain. The length of the CDR3 is 14 residues. Trimming removed 0 bases at V and 3 bases at J, with 9 bases between. Germline V lookup: CDR1 SGHDT, CDR2 YYEEEE. Looking up the rest from reference TRBV5-6 and TRBJ1-2 gives the full variable domain: DAGVTQSPTHLIKTRGQQVTLRCSPKSGHDTVSWYQQALGQGPQFIFQYYEEEERQRGNFPDRFSGHQFPNYSSELNVNALLLGDSALYLCASSLDAGDYGYTFGSGTRLTVV.

The genes are TRBV19 and TRBJ1-2; 7 nucleotides line up with TRBD1. The CDR3 is 12 amino acids. Per germline, CDR1 LNHDA and CDR2 SQIVND (reference sequence). Unmatched junction bases numbered 9, after V lost 11 bases and J lost 6 bases. In nucleotides, the CDR3 is TGTGCCGCGACCGACAGGGCCGATGGCTACACCTTC. It specifies CAATDRADGYTF.

The chain couples TRBV24-1 to TRBJ2-7; no clear D. The V end was cut by 4 bases, the J end by 2 bases, with 14 bases between. The CDR3 runs to 15 residues. Germline loops: CDR1 KGHDR, CDR2 SFDVKD. CDR3 in amino acids: CATSDPNSATYEQYF. The CDR3 coding sequence is TGTGCCACCAGTGACCCTAATTCCGCCACCTACGAGCAGTACTTC.

The chain couples TRBV25-1 to TRBJ2-2; D ambiguous. Trimming cost V 3 bases and J 3 bases, with 11 bases left between them. This CDR3 spans 15 amino acids. Germline V gene lookup returns CDR1 MGHDK and CDR2 SYGVNS. CDR3 sequence (DNA): TGTGCCAGCAGTGACCCTGGTACACACACCGGGGAGCTGTTTTTT. Amino acid sequence: CASSDPGTHTGELFF.

The chain uses TRBV30 and TRBJ1-5; TRBD1 might be the D (5 bases). The CDR3 contains 13 residues. Per the germline V gene, CDR1 is GTSNPN and CDR2 is SVGIG (reference sequence). V lost 2 bases and J 5 bases, leaving 10 bases between the germline ends. The CDR3 reads CAWSRFRDQPQHF. Here the CDR3 DNA reads TGTGCCTGGAGTCGATTCAGGGATCAGCCCCAGCATTTT.